Following are 29 T cell receptor beta chains from one sample sequenced in a study of T cells in Graves' hyperthyroidism and ophthalmopathy. Amplification of TCR beta CDR3 regions used RNA as the template. Primed by the HTBI set, a first-round RT-PCR was run on the TCR CDR3. TCRdb fed the multiplex PCR reads into MiXCR, producing one record per CDR3 protein. This sample has about 300,000 distinct CDR3 sequences, with approximately 18% found just once. The sequenced material came from blood. All receptors derive from a man in his fifties or sixties with Graves' ophthalmopathy.

Many counts were recorded for this clonotype. V gene TRBV11-2 combines with J gene TRBJ2-5; D is possibly TRBD1 or TRBD2 (6 bases each). Trimming removed 0 bases from V and 5 bases from J, with 13 bases in between. The CDR3 consists of 15 residues. Germline V CDR1 and CDR2: SGHAT, FQNNGV. This chain's CDR3 is CASSLDLGGRETQYF. CDR3 bases: TGTGCCAGCAGCTTAGATCTGGGGGGCAGGGAGACCCAGTACTTC.

This clonotype was seen just once. The chain links TRBV9 to TRBJ1-1; D gene uncertain. Trimming removed 0 bases at V and 5 bases at J, with 14 bases between. Germline V gene sequence: CDR1 SGDLS, CDR2 YYNGEE. CDR3 length: 15 amino acids. CDR3 sequence: CASSVDHRMETEAFF. The CDR3 coding sequence is TGTGCCAGCAGCGTAGATCACAGAATGGAGACTGAAGCTTTCTTT.

Notes on this clonotype: A much larger clonotype is one base distant, so this may be a read error. The rearrangement links TRBV3-1 to TRBJ2-4; no reliable D call. CDR3 length: 13 residues. Trimming took 3 bases from V and 6 from J, leaving 9 bases between them. CDR1 is LGHDT and CDR2 is YNNKEL in the germline V gene (reference sequence). The CDR3 DNA reads TGTGCCAGCAGCCATGATGGCCGAAACATTCAGTACTTC. Residues: CASSHDGRNIQYF.

This clonotype was recorded a few times. The gene calls are TRBV6-1 and TRBJ2-5, with D perhaps TRBD1 (5 bases). Germline loops: CDR1 MNHNS, CDR2 SASEGT. Between the trimmed V and J ends, which lost 5 bases and 6 bases, there was a span of 19 bases. This CDR3 has 15 residues. CDR3 in amino acids: CASSLTLGALKTQYF. In DNA, the CDR3 is TGTGCCAGCAGTCTTACCCTAGGGGCTTTGAAGACCCAGTACTTC.

The CDR3 region is CASSELAGVRNEQFF. CDR3 sequence (DNA): TGTGCCAGCAGTGAACTAGCGGGAGTGCGCAATGAGCAGTTCTTC. The rearrangement uses TRBV2 and TRBJ2-1; 10 bases line up with TRBD2. The germline CDR1 and CDR2 sequences are SNHLY and FYNNEI. The CDR3 is made up of 15 amino acids. Trimming at V came to 2 bases and at J to 6 bases, leaving 4 bases not matched to a gene.

This clonotype was detected ten times or more. The rearrangement joins TRBV7-2 to TRBJ2-1, with 9 nucleotides matching TRBD1. Per germline, CDR1 SGHTA and CDR2 FQGNSA. The CDR3 length is 15 residues. Losses at the gene ends were 0 bases for V and 10 bases for J; bases not matched to a gene: 7. This chain's CDR3 is CASSLAWGGQGEQFF. The CDR3 nucleotides read TGTGCCAGCAGCTTAGCTTGGGGTGGACAGGGGGAGCAGTTCTTC.

This chain joins TRBV5-4 and TRBJ2-3; D gene ambiguous. The CDR3 length is 13 residues. The V and J ends lost 0 bases and 8 bases respectively, with 10 bases between them. Germline CDR1 is SGHNT and CDR2 is YYREEE (reference sequence). CDR3 loop: CASSLDDTGTQYF. The CDR3 DNA reads TGTGCCAGCAGCTTGGACGATACTGGTACGCAGTATTTT.

This chain links TRBV6-5 with TRBJ2-1; tentatively, D is TRBD1 (5 bases). V lost 5 bases and J 5 bases, leaving 10 bases between the germline ends. Germline values: CDR1 MNHEY, CDR2 SVGAGI. The CDR3 runs 13 residues. The CDR3 reads CASSNDRDNEQFF. As DNA, the CDR3 is TGTGCCAGCAGTAACGACAGAGACAATGAGCAGTTCTTC.

This clonotype was counted at least ten times. The rearrangement uses TRBV5-1 and TRBJ2-3, with 11 bases matching TRBD2. Trimming removed 2 bases from V and 4 bases from J; junction bases left unmatched: 6. CDR1 and CDR2 from the germline V gene are SGHRS and YFSETQ. This CDR3 is 16 amino acids long. The CDR3 loop is CASSLAGTSGSDTQYF. CDR3 DNA sequence: TGCGCCAGCAGCTTAGCCGGGACTAGCGGTTCAGATACGCAGTATTTT.

This clonotype was seen ten or more times. This chain joins TRBV5-1 and TRBJ1-1; tentatively, D is TRBD1 (6 bases). CDR3 length: 14 amino acids. CDR1 is SGHRS, CDR2 YFSETQ, per germline. The germline V and J ends were trimmed by 6 bases and 1 base, with 13 bases remaining between them. This CDR3 reads CASTLRGANTEAFF. The CDR3 DNA reads as TGCGCCAGCACCCTTAGGGGGGCGAACACTGAAGCTTTCTTT. Together with reference TRBV5-1 and TRBJ1-1, the CDR3 gives the full variable domain: KAGVTQTPRYLIKTRGQQVTLSCSPISGHRSVSWYQQTPGQGLQFLFEYFSETQRNKGNFPGRFSGRQFSNSRSEMNVSTLELGDSALYLCASTLRGANTEAFFGQGTRLTVV.

The chain links TRBV25-1 to TRBJ1-4, with TRBD1 identical over 8 bases. In germline, CDR1 is MGHDK, CDR2 SYGVNS. The CDR3 length is 16 residues. V gave up 4 bases and J gave up 4 bases; unmatched junction bases: 8. The CDR3: CASSALTGVGNEKLFF. As DNA, the CDR3 is TGTGCCAGCAGTGCTCTGACAGGGGTGGGTAATGAAAAACTGTTTTTT.

This sequence joins TRBV11-3 and TRBJ2-2, with D possibly matching TRBD2 (5 bases). The V gene's germline CDR1 is SGHNT and CDR2 YENEEA. CDR3 length: 14 residues. V shed 5 bases and J shed 4 bases, with 11 bases lying between them. The CDR3 reads CASSLRGFTGELFF. The CDR3 nucleotides are TGTGCCAGCAGCCTTCGGGGATTCACCGGGGAGCTGTTTTTT.

This chain uses TRBV28 with TRBJ1-2; D possibly corresponds to TRBD1 (5 bases). V shed 4 bases and J shed 3 bases, with 12 bases lying between them. Germline assignment: CDR1 MDHEN and CDR2 SYDVKM. The CDR3 is 14 residues long. As DNA, the CDR3 is TGTGCCAGCAGTTCCCCAGGGATCTACTATGGCTACACCTTC. Its translation is CASSSPGIYYGYTF.

V is TRBV5-1 and J is TRBJ2-1; the D is unclear. CDR1 and CDR2 (germline): SGHRS, YFSETQ. This CDR3 spans 15 amino acids. Trimming cost V 0 bases and J 2 bases, with 9 bases left between them. DNA for the CDR3: TGCGCCAGCAGCTTGGCGGATACGACCTACAATGAGCAGTTCTTC. The encoded protein is CASSLADTTYNEQFF. The complete variable domain, with remaining parts taken from reference TRBV5-1 and TRBJ2-1, reads KAGVTQTPRYLIKTRGQQVTLSCSPISGHRSVSWYQQTPGQGLQFLFEYFSETQRNKGNFPGRFSGRQFSNSRSEMNVSTLELGDSALYLCASSLADTTYNEQFFGPGTRLTVL.

About this clonotype: A much larger clone differs from this one at a single base, so this may be a read error. The chain joins TRBV6-1 to TRBJ1-2; no firm D call. This CDR3 comprises 13 residues. Trimming cost V 8 bases and J 7 bases, with 17 bases left between them. The germline V gene has CDR1 MNHNS and CDR2 SASEGT. The CDR3 protein is CASGTGPARGYTF. In DNA, the CDR3 is TGTGCCAGCGGCACGGGCCCGGCTCGTGGCTACACCTTC.

This clonotype has just a few counts. V usage is TRBV12-3 or TRBV12-4 and J usage is TRBJ1-4; TRBD1 matches at 9 bases. Trimming cost V 5 bases and J 4 bases; bases outside gene matches: 5. The CDR3 is 15 residues long. CDR3 in amino acids: CASSRRQGVNEKLFF. In DNA, the CDR3 is TGTGCCAGCAGTCGACGACAGGGGGTTAATGAAAAACTGTTTTTT.

V is TRBV25-1 and J is TRBJ2-1; 11 bases align to TRBD2. The length of the CDR3 is 17 residues. The germline V gene has CDR1 MGHDK and CDR2 SYGVNS. Germline trimming cut 0 bases from V and 6 bases from J; bases unmatched to any gene: 7. The CDR3 protein is CASSEYLLAGVLNEQFF. CDR3 nucleotides: TGTGCCAGCAGTGAATACCTACTAGCGGGAGTCCTCAATGAGCAGTTCTTC.

The rearrangement links TRBV30 to TRBJ2-1, with 13 bases that match TRBD2. Germline V gene lookup returns CDR1 GTSNPN and CDR2 SVGIG (reference sequence). The CDR3 sequence is 16 residues long. With 3 bases clipped from V and 2 bases from J, the junction kept 4 bases outside the gene matches. This chain's CDR3 is CAWRTSGRDPYNEQFF. Here the CDR3 DNA reads TGTGCCTGGAGAACTAGCGGGAGGGATCCCTACAATGAGCAGTTCTTC.

This clonotype was detected a few times. CDR3 residues: CASSYGRGFSNQPQHF. In nucleotides, the CDR3 is TGTGCCAGCAGTTACGGCCGGGGGTTTAGCAATCAGCCCCAGCATTTT. The V and J genes are TRBV6-6 and TRBJ1-5; tentatively, D is TRBD1 (5 bases). The CDR3 spans 16 residues. Germline values: CDR1 MNHNY, CDR2 SVGAGI (reference sequence). V was pared by 2 bases and J by 0 bases, with 11 bases between.

The CDR3 loop is CASSSGGTYNEQFF. The DNA for the CDR3 is TGTGCCAGCAGTTCTGGCGGAACCTACAATGAGCAGTTCTTC. The rearrangement uses TRBV28 and TRBJ2-1, with no clear D. This CDR3 has 14 residues. With 4 bases removed from V and 2 bases from J, the gap between germline ends came to 9 bases. Germline loops: CDR1 MDHEN, CDR2 SYDVKM.

The table lists this clonotype with many counts. The chain links TRBV20-1 to TRBJ2-5; weak D call: TRBD1 (6 bases). The ends were cut back, 6 bases at V and 2 bases at J, with 19 bases in the middle. This CDR3 comprises 15 residues. In germline, CDR1 is DFQATT, CDR2 SNEGSKA (reference sequence). The CDR3 DNA reads as TGCAGTGCCAGAAACACCGGGACATCTCAAGAGACCCAGTACTTC. Protein sequence: CSARNTGTSQETQYF.

At least ten counts were recorded for this clonotype. The rearrangement uses TRBV11-2 and TRBJ2-2, with D possibly being TRBD1 (5 bases). The germline V gene has CDR1 SGHAT and CDR2 FQNNGV. CDR3 size: 17 residues. V was cut by 2 bases and J by 6 bases, with 19 bases left in between. This chain's CDR3 is CASSLSRQGSNAGELFF. CDR3 in DNA: TGTGCCAGCAGCTTAAGTCGGCAGGGATCAAACGCCGGGGAGCTGTTTTTT.

This clonotype was seen many times. The chain combines TRBV3-1 with TRBJ1-1, with 7 bases identical to TRBD1. Trimming took 7 bases from V and 5 from J; bases not matched to a gene: 4. Germline V gives CDR1 LGHDT, CDR2 YNNKEL (reference sequence). This CDR3 region has 12 residues. CDR3 nucleotides: TGTGCCAGCAAGGGGGCGCGAACTGAAGCTTTCTTT. Its protein product is CASKGARTEAFF.

Comment on this clonotype: This may be a read error: a much more frequent sequence differs by one nucleotide. This chain joins TRBV7-2 and TRBJ2-1; maybe TRBD2 (5 bases). V was shortened by 4 bases and J by 0 bases, with 10 bases between the two germline ends. CDR3 length: 15 residues. Germline CDR1 reads SGHTA; CDR2 reads FQGNSA. CDR3 in DNA: TGTGCCAGCAGCTGGACTCCCAGCTCCTACAATGAGCAGTTCTTC. The encoded protein is CASSWTPSSYNEQFF.

The J gene is TRBJ2-7, the V gene TRBV7-2; 8 positions agree with TRBD1. CDR3 length equals 15 residues. CDR1 is SGHTA and CDR2 is FQGNSA in the germline V gene. V was pared by 2 bases and J by 2 bases, with 5 bases of the junction left unmatched. The CDR3 here is CASSLSQGAPYEQYF. CDR3 DNA: TGTGCCAGCAGCTTAAGTCAGGGGGCCCCCTACGAGCAGTACTTC. The whole variable domain, remainder taken from reference TRBV7-2 and TRBJ2-7, is GAGVSQSPSNKVTEKGKDVELRCDPISGHTALYWYRQSLGQGLEFLIYFQGNSAPDKSGLPSDRFSAERTGGSVSTLTIQRTQQEDSAVYLCASSLSQGAPYEQYFGPGTRLTVT.

This clonotype was seen more than once but under ten times. V usage is TRBV3-1 and J usage is TRBJ2-1; TRBD2 matches 8 bases. The CDR3 loop spans 16 amino acids. Trimming removed 5 bases from V and 8 bases from J; junction bases left unmatched: 14. Germline V gives CDR1 LGHDT, CDR2 YNNKEL (reference sequence). In DNA, the CDR3 is TGTGCCAGCAGCAGGGACCTATATAGCGGGACCGATGAGCAGTTCTTC. This codes for CASSRDLYSGTDEQFF.

This clonotype occurred a few times. This CDR3 is CATSDSQRAEQYF. In nucleotides, the CDR3 is TGTGCCACCAGTGATTCTCAACGGGCAGAGCAGTACTTC. J is TRBJ2-7 and V is TRBV24-1, with D uncertain. The CDR3 contains 13 residues. Trimming left V 2 bases short and J 7 bases short, with 11 bases between. In germline, CDR1 is KGHDR, CDR2 SFDVKD.

Many counts were recorded for this clonotype. The chain uses TRBV30 and TRBJ1-1; the D is unclear. The CDR3 is 13 residues long. The V gene's germline CDR1 is GTSNPN and CDR2 SVGIG (reference sequence). Trimming stripped 2 bases from V and 2 bases from J, with 9 bases between. This chain's CDR3 is CAWSWAPNTEAFF. The CDR3 DNA is TGTGCCTGGAGTTGGGCCCCTAACACTGAAGCTTTCTTT.

This clonotype was recorded at least ten times. The rearrangement joins TRBV28 to TRBJ2-1, with 10 bases that match TRBD2. Germline-derived CDR1 and CDR2 are MDHEN and SYDVKM. The ends lost 7 bases at V and 4 bases at J; junction bases unmatched: 7. The CDR3 is 15 amino acids. CDR3 DNA: TGTGCCAGCACCTCAACACTAGCGGGATACAATGAGCAGTTCTTC. It translates to CASTSTLAGYNEQFF.